This passage covers 14 T cell receptor beta chains from one sample sequenced in a study of identical twins. Via MiXCR, TCRdb re-called the 5' RACE reads, giving one row per CDR3 protein. In the table there are fewer than 650,000 distinct CDR3 sequences, nearly 10% of which are singletons. These same records also appear under a second study, on yellow fever vaccine responses in identical twins.

The source material was PBMCs. Every receptor here comes from a woman between 18 and 30 years old in good health.

This clonotype occurred once. A read error is possible here, since a much larger clone lies one base away. Given the absence of the conserved phenylalanine or tryptophan at the CDR3 end, a read error is likely. The rearrangement uses TRBV4-3 and TRBJ2-7; D is unresolved. The V end lost 6 bases, the J end lost 6 bases, and 21 bases lay between the germline ends. This CDR3 has 15 residues. In germline, CDR1 is LGHNA, CDR2 YSLEER. Here the CDR3 DNA reads TGCGCCAGCAGTCAAACGCGTAGCTCGCCCCTCGAGCAGTACTTA. This encodes CASSQTRSSPLEQYL.

This clonotype has just a few counts. The chain combines TRBV5-6 with TRBJ2-1; no clear D. The V gene's germline CDR1 is SGHDT and CDR2 YYEEEE. The CDR3 sequence is 11 residues long. V gave up 2 bases and J gave up 8 bases, with 5 bases separating them. The CDR3, as DNA: TGTGCCAGCAGCTTTGAGTATGAGCAGTTCTTC. Its translation: CASSFEYEQFF.

The chain's CDR3 is CASHGGATEQFF. The CDR3 DNA is TGTGCCAGCCACGGGGGGGCAACTGAGCAGTTCTTC. V and J are TRBV6-5 and TRBJ2-1, with 8 positions matching TRBD2. V shed 8 bases, J shed 9 bases, and the junction held 6 bases outside the gene matches. The CDR3 contains 12 residues. Germline CDR1 reads MNHEY; CDR2 reads SVGAGI.

This clonotype occurred many times. V gene TRBV4-2 combines with J gene TRBJ2-1; D gene ambiguous. The germline V and J ends were trimmed by 1 base and 5 bases, with 6 bases remaining between them. The CDR3 runs to 13 residues. Germline CDR1 LGHNA, CDR2 YNFKEQ. The chain's CDR3 is CASSQGRDNEQFF. Here the CDR3 DNA reads TGTGCCAGCAGCCAAGGTCGGGACAATGAGCAGTTCTTC.

CDR3 nucleotide sequence: TGTGCCAGCAGTTCATACAATCCGCGGGAAAACGCCGGGGAGCTGTTTTTT. It encodes CASSSYNPRENAGELFF. The chain is built from TRBV28 and TRBJ2-2; tentative D call: TRBD2 (6 bases). The V end was cut by 4 bases, the J end by 6 bases, with 21 bases between. The CDR3 totals 17 residues. Germline CDR1 and CDR2: MDHEN and SYDVKM.

This clonotype was seen at least ten times. V usage is TRBV6-2 or TRBV6-3 and J usage is TRBJ2-6; D may be TRBD2 (6 bases). CDR1 and CDR2 (germline): MNHEY, SVGEGT. V was trimmed by 6 bases and J by 0 bases, leaving 12 bases between them. This CDR3 contains 16 residues. CDR3 loop: CASSPWGDSGANVLTF. In DNA form, the CDR3 reads TGTGCCAGCAGCCCATGGGGGGACTCTGGGGCCAACGTCCTGACTTTC.

The table lists this clonotype with a few counts. The rearrangement links TRBV7-8 to TRBJ2-1, with D possibly called TRBD1 or TRBD2 (5 bases each). Germline V lookup: CDR1 SGHVS, CDR2 FQNEAQ. V lost 0 bases and J 8 bases, leaving 11 bases between the germline ends. There are 14 residues in the CDR3. The CDR3 region is CASSLAGVSHEQFF. CDR3 coding DNA: TGTGCCAGCAGCTTAGCGGGGGTTTCTCATGAGCAGTTCTTC.

This clonotype has more than one count but fewer than ten. The chain couples TRBV25-1 to TRBJ2-7; D gene ambiguous. Germline CDR1 is MGHDK and CDR2 is SYGVNS. Trimming took 3 bases from V and 9 from J, leaving 9 bases between them. This CDR3 spans 11 amino acids. CDR3 amino acids: CASSESLGQYF. The CDR3 bases are TGTGCCAGCAGTGAGTCCTTGGGGCAGTACTTC.

This clonotype has a handful of counts. This chain uses TRBV4-2 with TRBJ2-6; D may correspond to TRBD1 or TRBD2 (5 bases each). Trimming took 0 bases from V and 0 from J, leaving 12 bases between them. The CDR3 contains 18 residues. Germline lookup yields CDR1 LGHNA and CDR2 YNFKEQ. The CDR3 sequence is CASSQDRGASSGANVLTF. Written as DNA, the CDR3 is TGTGCCAGCAGCCAAGACAGAGGGGCTAGCTCTGGGGCCAACGTCCTGACTTTC.

The chain is built from TRBV5-1 and TRBJ1-6; 9 bases are shared with TRBD1. The germline V gene encodes CDR1 SGHRS and CDR2 YFSETQ. V trimming: 0 bases; J trimming: 10 bases; junction bases outside the gene matches: 5. The CDR3 sequence is 15 residues long. CDR3 loop: CASSLGGQGRSPLHF. CDR3 sequence (DNA): TGCGCCAGCAGCTTGGGGGGACAGGGCCGGTCACCCCTCCACTTT.

The rearrangement links TRBV27 to TRBJ2-5, with D perhaps matching TRBD2 (5 bases). The CDR3 is 14 residues long. Germline V lookup: CDR1 MNHEY, CDR2 SMNVEV (reference sequence). V lost 5 bases, J lost 5 bases, and 15 bases lay in between. CDR3 coding DNA: TGTGCCAGCAGTCCCAATAGCGAACGGGAGACCCAGTACTTC. This codes for CASSPNSERETQYF.

V usage is TRBV7-2 and J usage is TRBJ2-7; 9 positions match TRBD2. The CDR3 is 15 residues long. Per germline, CDR1 SGHTA and CDR2 FQGNSA. V shed 3 bases and J 7 bases; nucleotides not matched to a gene: 10. DNA of the CDR3: TGTGCCAGCAGCTTCCCCCCTAGCGGGAATGATGAGCAGTACTTC. It yields the protein CASSFPPSGNDEQYF.

In this sample, this clonotype turned up many times. J is TRBJ2-2 and V is TRBV7-9; no clear D. Germline lookup yields CDR1 SEHNR and CDR2 FQNEAQ (reference sequence). V lost 3 bases to trimming and J lost 7 bases, with 6 bases between them. CDR3 length: 12 residues. The CDR3 reads CASSFPGGELFF. The CDR3 DNA reads as TGTGCCAGCAGCTTCCCTGGCGGGGAGCTGTTTTTT. Filled out from reference TRBV7-9 and TRBJ2-2, the complete variable domain reads DTGVSQNPRHKITKRGQNVTFRCDPISEHNRLYWYRQTLGQGPEFLTYFQNEAQLEKSRLLSDRFSAERPKGSFSTLEIQRTEQGDSAMYLCASSFPGGELFFGEGSRLTVL.

V usage is TRBV10-3 and J usage is TRBJ1-2; D is possibly TRBD1 (6 bases). The germline V gene encodes CDR1 ENHRY and CDR2 SYGVKD. Trimming cost V 3 bases and J 6 bases, with 11 bases left between them. This CDR3 has 13 residues. The CDR3: CAISEWDNDGYTF. In DNA, the CDR3 is TGTGCCATCAGTGAATGGGACAATGATGGCTACACCTTC.